This T cell receptor beta chain emerged from a study of T cell changes during pregnancy in multiple sclerosis. TCRdb keeps only in-frame clones here, not all; method: immunoSEQ multiplex PCR. The sample carries approximately 60,000 clones, 94% recorded once. CDR3 length: 16 amino acids. After removal of 2 bases from V and 2 bases from J, the junction contained 6 bases not matched to a gene. Per the germline V gene, CDR1 is SGHTA and CDR2 is FQGTGA. Sequencing was performed on CD8+ T cells from peripheral blood mononuclear cells, taken in the third trimester of pregnancy. The rearrangement uses TRBV7-3 and TRBJ2-3; 8 bases are shared with TRBD2. The clonotype originates from a female donor with multiple sclerosis, enrolled in a pregnancy study. The CDR3 is CASSLGSGAHTDTQYF. DNA for the CDR3: TGTGCCAGCAGCTTAGGTAGCGGGGCCCACACAGATACGCAGTATTTT. Variable domain in full (rest from reference TRBV7-3 and TRBJ2-3): GAGVSQTPSNKVTEKGKYVELRCDPISGHTALYWYRQSLGQGPEFLIYFQGTGAADDSGLPNDRFFAVRPEGSVSTLKIQRTERGDSAVYLCASSLGSGAHTDTQYFGPGTRLTVL.